These 16 T cell receptor beta chains came from one sample sequenced in a study of graft-versus-host responses after intestinal transplantation (dated by TCRdb to the early 2020s). Library construction relied on the immunoSEQ multiplex PCR assay. This is the immuneACCESS table as TCRdb keeps it, with only in-frame sequences that have V and J called. A part of the clones is gone; compared with another copy, unresolved V genes explain less than half, and the rest is unexplained. The sample records about 93,000 clones, about 93% of which are singletons. 0.45% to 0.55% of the sample is in the top ten clones. The sample's time point label is to be understood as: cells obtained before transplantation from donor or recipient. These receptors have no identified antigens. Sequenced material: unstimulated CD8+ T cells sorted from spleen or lymph node cells, taken before intestinal transplant. These TCRs come from a human donor who received an intestinal transplant.

V usage is TRBV30 and J usage is TRBJ1-4; D might be TRBD1 (5 bases). This CDR3 is 14 amino acids long. Germline assignment: CDR1 GTSNPN and CDR2 SVGIG (reference sequence). Deletions cut 1 base from V and 4 bases from J, with 10 bases between. The CDR3 region is CAWSARVLNEKLFF. CDR3 coding DNA: TGTGCCTGGAGTGCCAGGGTCCTTAATGAAAAACTGTTTTTT.

The rearrangement links TRBV6-1 to TRBJ2-5; possible D gene TRBD1, 5 bases. The CDR3 totals 14 residues. V dropped 6 bases and J dropped 2 bases, with 13 bases sitting between them. CDR1 and CDR2 from the germline V gene are MNHNS and SASEGT. CDR3 bases: TGTGCCAGCAGGAGACAGTCTTGGCAAGAGACCCAGTACTTC. Translated: CASRRQSWQETQYF.

The chain is built from TRBV2 and TRBJ2-2; 10 bases agree with TRBD2. Looked up from germline, CDR1 is SNHLY and CDR2 is FYNNEI. V was clipped by 4 bases and J by 5 bases; unmatched bases: 7. This CDR3 has 16 amino acids. In DNA, the CDR3 is TGTGCCAGCAGTGTTTCTAGCGGGGGCTCAACCGGGGAGCTGTTTTTT. This codes for CASSVSSGGSTGELFF.

The chain uses TRBV5-4 and TRBJ2-7; 8 bases align to TRBD1. V was clipped by 2 bases and J by 2 bases; unmatched bases: 6. The CDR3 is made up of 15 amino acids. The germline gives CDR1 SGHNT, CDR2 YYREEE (reference sequence). As DNA, the CDR3 is TGTGCCAGCAGCTTTTCCGGGACAGGTCCCTACGAGCAGTACTTC. Protein sequence: CASSFSGTGPYEQYF.

As regards this clone: One end of the junction fails to match germline, which may point to a read error. The chain joins TRBV7-3 to TRBJ2-1, with TRBD2 matching 11 bases. The germline V gene has CDR1 SGHTA and CDR2 FQGTGA. The CDR3 runs 15 residues. The CDR3 bases are TGTGCCAGCAGCGTAACTAGCGGGGGTTACAATGAGCAGTTCTTC. Protein sequence: CASSVTSGGYNEQFF.

The V and J genes are TRBV9 and TRBJ2-7, with 8 bases lining up with TRBD2. The V and J ends lost 4 bases and 0 bases, in that order; junction bases with no gene match: 6. CDR1 and CDR2 (germline): SGDLS, YYNGEE. The CDR3 covers 15 residues. CDR3: CASSTGGGDSYEQYF. CDR3 DNA: TGTGCCAGCAGCACGGGGGGGGGAGACTCCTACGAGCAGTACTTC. Together with reference TRBV9 and TRBJ2-7, the CDR3 gives the full variable domain: DSGVTQTPKHLITATGQRVTLRCSPRSGDLSVYWYQQSLDQGLQFLIQYYNGEERAKGNILERFSAQQFPDLHSELNLSSLELGDSALYFCASSTGGGDSYEQYFGPGTRLTVT.

This clone was observed a single time. V usage is TRBV19 and J usage is TRBJ1-5; 8 nucleotides line up with TRBD1. Trimming took 5 bases from V and 7 from J; bases not matched to a gene: 7. This CDR3 is built from 14 residues. From germline, CDR1 is LNHDA and CDR2 SQIVND (reference sequence). The CDR3 sequence is CASSAGQGSQPQHF. CDR3 bases: TGTGCCAGTAGTGCCGGACAGGGCAGCCAGCCCCAGCATTTT.

The chain uses TRBV29-1 and TRBJ2-1, with 8 bases lining up with TRBD2. The CDR3 extends over 14 amino acids. The junction had 14 bases not matched to a gene; V was cut back by 7 bases and J by 9 bases. Germline values: CDR1 SQVTM, CDR2 ANQGSEA. The CDR3 loop is CSAVPGTSLSEQFF. The CDR3 DNA reads as TGCAGCGCCGTCCCCGGGACTAGTTTAAGTGAGCAGTTCTTC.

This chain joins TRBV27 and TRBJ2-1, with D perhaps TRBD1 (5 bases). From germline, CDR1 is MNHEY and CDR2 SMNVEV (reference sequence). V was trimmed by 6 bases and J by 12 bases, leaving 18 bases between them. This CDR3 has 13 amino acids. The CDR3, as DNA: TGTGCCAGCAGCTTGGGCAGGGTCCAGGGGCAGTTCTTC. This codes for CASSLGRVQGQFF.

This chain links TRBV6-6 with TRBJ2-3; D is possibly TRBD1 (6 bases). The CDR3 has 13 amino acids. Between the trimmed V and J ends, which lost 8 bases and 6 bases, there was a span of 15 bases. Looked up from germline, CDR1 is MNHNY and CDR2 is SVGAGI (reference sequence). This CDR3 is CASGNGGADTQYF. CDR3 bases: TGTGCCAGCGGGAATGGGGGCGCTGATACGCAGTATTTT.

The V and J genes are TRBV29-1 and TRBJ1-2; TRBD1 might be the D (5 bases). The CDR3 runs to 14 residues. CDR1 is SQVTM and CDR2 is ANQGSEA in the germline V gene. The V end lost 7 bases, the J end lost 6 bases, and 21 bases lay between the germline ends. The CDR3 nucleotides are TGCAGCGACTTGCCGGGGGAGGGGAAGGATGGCTACACCTTC. Protein: CSDLPGEGKDGYTF.

The chain joins TRBV19 to TRBJ2-5; D remains unclear. CDR3 length: 15 amino acids. Germline values: CDR1 LNHDA, CDR2 SQIVND (reference sequence). V lost 5 bases and J lost 2, with 15 bases in between. CDR3 loop: CASSRLALQQETQYF. The DNA for the CDR3 is TGTGCCAGTAGTCGACTGGCTCTTCAACAAGAGACCCAGTACTTC.

The gene calls are TRBV2 and TRBJ2-7; D is ambiguous. CDR3 length: 11 residues. Germline loops: CDR1 SNHLY, CDR2 FYNNEI. Trimming pared 8 bases from V and 3 bases from J, leaving 8 bases between. CDR3 in amino acids: CASLVNYEQYF. DNA of the CDR3: TGTGCCAGCCTAGTCAACTACGAGCAGTACTTC. Drawing the rest from reference TRBV2 and TRBJ2-7, the complete variable domain is EPEVTQTPSHQVTQMGQEVILRCVPISNHLYFYWYRQILGQKVEFLVSFYNNEISEKSEIFDDQFSVERPDGSNFTLKIRSTKLEDSAMYFCASLVNYEQYFGPGTRLTVT.

This chain uses TRBV19 with TRBJ1-5; tentative D call: TRBD1 (5 bases). The CDR3 covers 13 residues. Trimming took 2 bases from V and 9 from J, leaving 11 bases between them. Per germline, CDR1 LNHDA and CDR2 SQIVND (reference sequence). CDR3 loop: CASSITGGGPQHF. CDR3 nucleotides: TGTGCCAGTAGTATAACCGGGGGGGGGCCCCAGCATTTT.

The chain couples TRBV4-2 to TRBJ2-3; TRBD2 matches at 8 bases. V was clipped by 0 bases and J by 3 bases; unmatched bases: 5. Germline V lookup: CDR1 LGHNA, CDR2 YNFKEQ. The CDR3 length is 16 residues. The CDR3 nucleotides read TGTGCCAGCAGCCAAGACCCCGGGGGGGCGACAGATACGCAGTATTTT. It yields the protein CASSQDPGGATDTQYF.

J is TRBJ2-7 and V is TRBV4-2; 10 bases agree with TRBD1. The germline CDR1 and CDR2 sequences are LGHNA and YNFKEQ. CDR3 length: 16 amino acids. V was clipped by 0 bases and J by 3 bases; unmatched bases: 5. The CDR3: CASSQELGTGVYEQYF. CDR3 bases: TGTGCCAGCAGCCAAGAGCTGGGGACAGGGGTCTACGAGCAGTACTTC.